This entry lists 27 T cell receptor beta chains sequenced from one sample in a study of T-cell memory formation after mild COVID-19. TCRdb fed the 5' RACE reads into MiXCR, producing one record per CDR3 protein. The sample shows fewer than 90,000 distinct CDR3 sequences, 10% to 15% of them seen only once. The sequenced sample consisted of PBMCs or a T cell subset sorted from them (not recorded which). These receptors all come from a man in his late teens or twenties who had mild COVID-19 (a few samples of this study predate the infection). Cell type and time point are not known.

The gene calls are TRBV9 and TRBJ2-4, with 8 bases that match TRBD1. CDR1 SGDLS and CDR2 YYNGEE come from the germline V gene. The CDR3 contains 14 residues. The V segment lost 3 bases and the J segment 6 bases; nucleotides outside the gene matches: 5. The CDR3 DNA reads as TGTGCCAGCAGCGCTGGGACAGGCGGAAACATTCAGTACTTC. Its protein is CASSAGTGGNIQYF.

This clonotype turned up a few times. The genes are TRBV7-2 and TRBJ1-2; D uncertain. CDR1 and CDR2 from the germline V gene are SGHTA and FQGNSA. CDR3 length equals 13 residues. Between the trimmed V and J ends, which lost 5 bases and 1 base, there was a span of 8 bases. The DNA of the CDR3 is TGTGCCAGCAGCCAATACAGTAACTATGGCTACACCTTC. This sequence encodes CASSQYSNYGYTF. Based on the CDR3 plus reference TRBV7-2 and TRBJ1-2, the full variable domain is GAGVSQSPSNKVTEKGKDVELRCDPISGHTALYWYRQSLGQGLEFLIYFQGNSAPDKSGLPSDRFSAERTGGSVSTLTIQRTQQEDSAVYLCASSQYSNYGYTFGSGTRLTVV.

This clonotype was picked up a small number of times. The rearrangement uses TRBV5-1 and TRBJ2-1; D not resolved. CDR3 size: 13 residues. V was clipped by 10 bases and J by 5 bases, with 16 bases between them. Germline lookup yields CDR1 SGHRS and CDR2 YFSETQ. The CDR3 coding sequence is TGCGCCTCCAGGCTGGGTATCAACAATGAGCAGTTCTTC. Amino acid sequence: CASRLGINNEQFF.

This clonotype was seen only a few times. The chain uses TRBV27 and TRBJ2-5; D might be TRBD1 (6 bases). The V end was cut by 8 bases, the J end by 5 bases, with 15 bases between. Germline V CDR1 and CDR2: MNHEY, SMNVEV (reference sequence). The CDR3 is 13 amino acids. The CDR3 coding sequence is TGTGCCAGCGGAGAGCAGGGGTGGGAGACCCAGTACTTC. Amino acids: CASGEQGWETQYF.

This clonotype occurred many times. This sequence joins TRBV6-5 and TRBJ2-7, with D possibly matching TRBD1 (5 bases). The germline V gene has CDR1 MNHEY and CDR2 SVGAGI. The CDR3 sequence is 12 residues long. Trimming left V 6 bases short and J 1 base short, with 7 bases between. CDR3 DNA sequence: TGTGCCAGCAGCCCAGGGTCCTACGAGCAGTACTTC. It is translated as CASSPGSYEQYF.

The CDR3 spells CASKGVFSTDTQYF. The DNA for the CDR3 is TGTGCCAGTAAAGGGGTTTTTAGCACAGATACGCAGTATTTT. V gene TRBV19 combines with J gene TRBJ2-3, with a weak D call TRBD1 (5 bases). V lost 7 bases and J lost 0, with 11 bases in between. Germline CDR1 reads LNHDA; CDR2 reads SQIVND (reference sequence). This CDR3 is built from 14 residues. Supplemented by reference TRBV19 and TRBJ2-3, the full variable domain reads DGGITQSPKYLFRKEGQNVTLSCEQNLNHDAMYWYRQDPGQGLRLIYYSQIVNDFQKGDIAEGYSVSREKKESFPLTVTSAQKNPTAFYLCASKGVFSTDTQYFGPGTRLTVL.

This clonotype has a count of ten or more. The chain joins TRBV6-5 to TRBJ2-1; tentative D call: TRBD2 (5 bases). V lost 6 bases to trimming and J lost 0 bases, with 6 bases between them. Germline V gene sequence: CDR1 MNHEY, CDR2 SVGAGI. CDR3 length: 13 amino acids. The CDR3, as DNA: TGTGCCAGCAGCACTAGCTCCTACAATGAGCAGTTCTTC. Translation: CASSTSSYNEQFF.

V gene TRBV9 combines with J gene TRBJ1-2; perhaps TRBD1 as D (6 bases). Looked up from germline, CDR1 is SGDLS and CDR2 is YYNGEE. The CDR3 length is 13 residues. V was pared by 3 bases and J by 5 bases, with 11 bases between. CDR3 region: CASSAAQGYGYTF. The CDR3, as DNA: TGTGCCAGCAGCGCCGCTCAGGGGTATGGCTACACCTTC.

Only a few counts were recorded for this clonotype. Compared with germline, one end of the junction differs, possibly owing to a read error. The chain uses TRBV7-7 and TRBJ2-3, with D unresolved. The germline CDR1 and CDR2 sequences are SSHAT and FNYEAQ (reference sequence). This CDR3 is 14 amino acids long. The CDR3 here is CASSLSESTDTQYF. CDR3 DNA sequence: TGTGCTAGCAGCTTGTCGGAAAGCACAGATACGCAGTATTTT.

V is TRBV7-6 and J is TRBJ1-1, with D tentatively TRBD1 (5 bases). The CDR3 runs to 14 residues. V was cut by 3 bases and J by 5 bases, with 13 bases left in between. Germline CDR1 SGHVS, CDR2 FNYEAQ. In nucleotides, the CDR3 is TGTGCCAGCAGCTTTGGGGGGTCGGGAACTGAAGCTTTCTTT. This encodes CASSFGGSGTEAFF.

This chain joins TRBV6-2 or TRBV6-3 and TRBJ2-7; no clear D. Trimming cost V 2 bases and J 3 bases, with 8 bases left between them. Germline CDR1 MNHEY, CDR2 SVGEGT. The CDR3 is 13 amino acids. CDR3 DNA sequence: TGTGCCAGCAGTTACGACCGGGTCTACGAGCAGTACTTC. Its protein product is CASSYDRVYEQYF.

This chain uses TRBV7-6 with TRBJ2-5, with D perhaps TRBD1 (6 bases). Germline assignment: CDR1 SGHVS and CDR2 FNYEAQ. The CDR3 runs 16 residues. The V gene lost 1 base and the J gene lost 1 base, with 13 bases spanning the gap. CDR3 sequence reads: CASSLVAGASQETQYF. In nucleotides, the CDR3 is TGTGCCAGCAGCTTAGTGGCAGGGGCTTCCCAAGAGACCCAGTACTTC.

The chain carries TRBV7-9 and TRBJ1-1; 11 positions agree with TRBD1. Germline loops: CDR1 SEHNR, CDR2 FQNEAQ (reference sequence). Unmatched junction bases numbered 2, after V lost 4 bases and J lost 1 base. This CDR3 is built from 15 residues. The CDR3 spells CASSWTGGANTEAFF. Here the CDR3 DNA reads TGTGCCAGCAGCTGGACAGGGGGCGCGAACACTGAAGCTTTCTTT.

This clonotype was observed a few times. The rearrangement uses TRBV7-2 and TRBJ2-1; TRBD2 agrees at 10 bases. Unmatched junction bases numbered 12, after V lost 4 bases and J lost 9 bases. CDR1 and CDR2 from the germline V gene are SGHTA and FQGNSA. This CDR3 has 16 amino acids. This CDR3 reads CASSSMPSGGAGEQFF. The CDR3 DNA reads TGTGCCAGCAGCTCTATGCCCAGCGGGGGGGCGGGTGAGCAGTTCTTC.

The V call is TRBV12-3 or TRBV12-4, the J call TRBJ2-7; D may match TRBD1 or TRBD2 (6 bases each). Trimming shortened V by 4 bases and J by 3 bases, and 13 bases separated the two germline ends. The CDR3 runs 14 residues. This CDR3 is CASSSEGESYEQYF. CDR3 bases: TGTGCCAGCAGTTCGGAGGGGGAGAGCTACGAGCAGTACTTC.

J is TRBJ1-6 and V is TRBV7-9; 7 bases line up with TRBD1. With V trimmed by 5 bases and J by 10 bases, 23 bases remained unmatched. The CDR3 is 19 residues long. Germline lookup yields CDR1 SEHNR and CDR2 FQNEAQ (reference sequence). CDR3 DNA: TGTGCCAGCAGCCGCCGGGCCTTGAACCCCAAGACAGGGAACTCACCCCTCCACTTT. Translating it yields CASSRRALNPKTGNSPLHF.

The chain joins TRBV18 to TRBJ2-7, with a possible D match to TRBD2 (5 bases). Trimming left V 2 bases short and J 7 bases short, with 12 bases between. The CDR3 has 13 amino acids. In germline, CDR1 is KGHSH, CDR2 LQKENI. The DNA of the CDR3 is TGTGCCAGCTCACCAAGAGCCCCGGGGGAGCAGTACGTC. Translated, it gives CASSPRAPGEQYV.

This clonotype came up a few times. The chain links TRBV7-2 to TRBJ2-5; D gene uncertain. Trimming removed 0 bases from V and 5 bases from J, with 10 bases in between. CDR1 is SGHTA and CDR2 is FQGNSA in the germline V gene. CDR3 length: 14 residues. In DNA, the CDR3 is TGTGCCAGCAGCTTAGCGACGTCAAGGGAGACCCAGTACTTC. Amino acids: CASSLATSRETQYF.

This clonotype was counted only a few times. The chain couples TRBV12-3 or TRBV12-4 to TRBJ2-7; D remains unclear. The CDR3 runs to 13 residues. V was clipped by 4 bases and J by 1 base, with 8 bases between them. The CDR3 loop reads CASSSPNSYEQYF. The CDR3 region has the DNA TGTGCCAGCAGTTCGCCTAATTCCTACGAGCAGTACTTC.

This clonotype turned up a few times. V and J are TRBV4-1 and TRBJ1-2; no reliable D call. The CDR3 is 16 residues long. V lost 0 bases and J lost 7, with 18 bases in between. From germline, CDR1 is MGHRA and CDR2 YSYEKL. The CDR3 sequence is CASSQDGRQVLSGYTF. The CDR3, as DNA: TGCGCCAGCAGCCAAGATGGCCGGCAGGTATTGAGTGGCTACACCTTC.

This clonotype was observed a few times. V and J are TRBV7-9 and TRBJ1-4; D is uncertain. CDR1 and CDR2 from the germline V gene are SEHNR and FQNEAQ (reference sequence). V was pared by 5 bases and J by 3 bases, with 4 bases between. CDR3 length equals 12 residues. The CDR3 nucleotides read TGTGCCAGCAGCCCTTCTAATGAAAAACTGTTTTTT. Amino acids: CASSPSNEKLFF. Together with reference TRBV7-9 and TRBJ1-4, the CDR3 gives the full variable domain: DTGVSQNPRHKITKRGQNVTFRCDPISEHNRLYWYRQTLGQGPEFLTYFQNEAQLEKSRLLSDRFSAERPKGSFSTLEIQRTEQGDSAMYLCASSPSNEKLFFGSGTQLSVL.

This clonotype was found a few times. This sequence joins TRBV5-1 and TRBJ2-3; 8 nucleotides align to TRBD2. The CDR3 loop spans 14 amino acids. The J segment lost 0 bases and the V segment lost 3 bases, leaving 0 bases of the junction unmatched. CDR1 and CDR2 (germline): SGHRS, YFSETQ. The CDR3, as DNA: TGCGCCAGCAGCTCGGGGGGGAGCACAGATACGCAGTATTTT. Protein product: CASSSGGSTDTQYF.

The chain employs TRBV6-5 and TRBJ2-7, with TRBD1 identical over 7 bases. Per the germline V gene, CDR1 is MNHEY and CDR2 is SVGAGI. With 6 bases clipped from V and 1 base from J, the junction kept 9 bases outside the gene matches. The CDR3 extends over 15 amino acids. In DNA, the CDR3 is TGTGCCAGCAGCCATCCGGACAGGCGGTCCTACGAGCAGTACTTC. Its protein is CASSHPDRRSYEQYF.

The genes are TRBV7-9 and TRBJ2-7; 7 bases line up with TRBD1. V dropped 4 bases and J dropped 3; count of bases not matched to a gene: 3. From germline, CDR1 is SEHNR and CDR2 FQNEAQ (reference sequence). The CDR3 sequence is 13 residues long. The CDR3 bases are TGTGCCAGCAGCTCAGGGGACAGCTACGAGCAGTACTTC. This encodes CASSSGDSYEQYF. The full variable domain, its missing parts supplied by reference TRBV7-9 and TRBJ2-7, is DTGVSQNPRHKITKRGQNVTFRCDPISEHNRLYWYRQTLGQGPEFLTYFQNEAQLEKSRLLSDRFSAERPKGSFSTLEIQRTEQGDSAMYLCASSSGDSYEQYFGPGTRLTVT.

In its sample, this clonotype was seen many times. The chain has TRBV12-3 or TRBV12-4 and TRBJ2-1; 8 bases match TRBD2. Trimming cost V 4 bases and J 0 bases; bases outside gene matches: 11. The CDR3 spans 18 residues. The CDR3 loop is CASSSRAGGYRSYNEQFF. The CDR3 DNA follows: TGTGCCAGCAGTTCCCGGGCGGGGGGATACCGCTCCTACAATGAGCAGTTCTTC.

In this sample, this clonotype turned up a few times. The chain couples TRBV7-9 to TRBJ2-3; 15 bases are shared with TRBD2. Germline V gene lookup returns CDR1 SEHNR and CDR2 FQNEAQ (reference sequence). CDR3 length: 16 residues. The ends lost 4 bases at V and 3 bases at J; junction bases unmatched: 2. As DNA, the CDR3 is TGTGCCAGCAGCTCGGGACTAGCGGGGGGTACAGATACGCAGTATTTT. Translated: CASSSGLAGGTDTQYF.

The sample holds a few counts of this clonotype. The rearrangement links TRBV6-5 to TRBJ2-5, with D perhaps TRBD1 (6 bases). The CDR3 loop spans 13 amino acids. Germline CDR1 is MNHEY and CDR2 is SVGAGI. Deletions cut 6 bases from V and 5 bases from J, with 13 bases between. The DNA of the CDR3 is TGTGCCAGCAGCAGACAGGCGTTGGAGACCCAGTACTTC. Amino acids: CASSRQALETQYF.